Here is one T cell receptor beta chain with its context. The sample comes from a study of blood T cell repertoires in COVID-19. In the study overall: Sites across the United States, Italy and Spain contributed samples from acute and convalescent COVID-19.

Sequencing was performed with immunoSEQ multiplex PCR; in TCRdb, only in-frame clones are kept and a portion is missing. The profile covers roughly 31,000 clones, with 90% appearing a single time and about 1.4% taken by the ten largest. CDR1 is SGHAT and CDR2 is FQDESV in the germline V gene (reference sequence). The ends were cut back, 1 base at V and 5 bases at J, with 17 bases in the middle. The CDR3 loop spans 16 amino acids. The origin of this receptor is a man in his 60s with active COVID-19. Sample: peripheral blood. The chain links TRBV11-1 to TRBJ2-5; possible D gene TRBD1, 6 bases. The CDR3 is CASSLVQGIPDETQYF. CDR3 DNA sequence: TGTGCCAGCAGCTTAGTCCAGGGGATCCCGGACGAGACCCAGTACTTC.